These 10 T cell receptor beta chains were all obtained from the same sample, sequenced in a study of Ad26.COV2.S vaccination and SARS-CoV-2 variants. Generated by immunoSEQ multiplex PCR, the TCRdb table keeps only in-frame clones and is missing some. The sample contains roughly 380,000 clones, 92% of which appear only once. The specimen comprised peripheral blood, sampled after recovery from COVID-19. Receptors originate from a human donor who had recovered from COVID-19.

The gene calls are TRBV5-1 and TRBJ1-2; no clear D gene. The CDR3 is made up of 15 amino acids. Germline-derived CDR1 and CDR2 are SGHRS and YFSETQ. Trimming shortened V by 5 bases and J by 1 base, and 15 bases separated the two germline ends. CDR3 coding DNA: TGCGCCAGCAGGGTGTCGTTTTTAATTAACTATGGCTACACCTTC. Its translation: CASRVSFLINYGYTF.

Written as DNA, the CDR3 is TGTGCCACCAGTGATCCCGGACAAATAGGCACAGATACGCAGTATTTT. This translates into CATSDPGQIGTDTQYF. V gene TRBV24-1 combines with J gene TRBJ2-3; maybe TRBD1 (5 bases). Looked up from germline, CDR1 is KGHDR and CDR2 is SFDVKD. V was trimmed by 3 bases and J by 1 base, leaving 13 bases between them. The CDR3 sequence is 16 residues long.

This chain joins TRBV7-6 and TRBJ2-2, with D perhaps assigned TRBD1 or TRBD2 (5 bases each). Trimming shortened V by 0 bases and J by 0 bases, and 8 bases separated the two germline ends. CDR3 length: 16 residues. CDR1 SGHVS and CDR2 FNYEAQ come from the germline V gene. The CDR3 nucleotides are TGTGCCAGCAGCTTAGCGGTGGGGGCGAACACCGGGGAGCTGTTTTTT. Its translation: CASSLAVGANTGELFF.

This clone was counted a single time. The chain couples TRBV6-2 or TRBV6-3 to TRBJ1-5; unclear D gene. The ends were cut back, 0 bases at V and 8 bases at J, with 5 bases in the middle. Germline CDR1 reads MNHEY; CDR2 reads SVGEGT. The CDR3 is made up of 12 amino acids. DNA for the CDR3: TGTGCCAGCAGTTACTCGGTTAAGCCCCAGCATTTT. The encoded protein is CASSYSVKPQHF.

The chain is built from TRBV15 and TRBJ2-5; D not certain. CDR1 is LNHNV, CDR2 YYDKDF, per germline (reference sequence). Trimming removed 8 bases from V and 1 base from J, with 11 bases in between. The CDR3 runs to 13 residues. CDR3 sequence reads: CATRRLVQETQYF. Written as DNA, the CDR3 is TGTGCCACCCGGAGACTGGTCCAAGAGACCCAGTACTTC.

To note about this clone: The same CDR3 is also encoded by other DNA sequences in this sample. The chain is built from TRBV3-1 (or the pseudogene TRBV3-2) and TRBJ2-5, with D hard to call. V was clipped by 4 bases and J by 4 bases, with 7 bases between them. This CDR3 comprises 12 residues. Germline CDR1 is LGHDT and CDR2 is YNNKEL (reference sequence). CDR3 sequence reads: CASSPNGETQYF. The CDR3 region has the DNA TGTGCCAGCAGCCCAAACGGAGAGACCCAGTACTTC.

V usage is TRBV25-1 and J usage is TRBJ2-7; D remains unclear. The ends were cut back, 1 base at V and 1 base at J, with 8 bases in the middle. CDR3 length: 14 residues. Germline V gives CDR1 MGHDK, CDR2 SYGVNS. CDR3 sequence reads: CASSELAPSYEQYF. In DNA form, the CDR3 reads TGTGCCAGCAGTGAATTGGCCCCTTCCTACGAGCAGTACTTC.

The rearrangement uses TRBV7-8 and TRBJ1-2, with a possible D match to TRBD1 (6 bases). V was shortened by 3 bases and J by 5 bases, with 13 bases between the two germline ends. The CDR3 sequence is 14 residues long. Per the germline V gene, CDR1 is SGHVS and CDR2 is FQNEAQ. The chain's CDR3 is CASSFRDTAYGYTF. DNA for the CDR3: TGTGCCAGCAGCTTCCGGGACACGGCGTATGGCTACACCTTC.

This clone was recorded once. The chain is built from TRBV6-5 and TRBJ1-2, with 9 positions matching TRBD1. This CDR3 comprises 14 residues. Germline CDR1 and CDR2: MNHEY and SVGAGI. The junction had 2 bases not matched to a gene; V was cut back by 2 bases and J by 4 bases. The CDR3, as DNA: TGTGCCAGCAGTTACGGACAGGGGTTCTATGGCTACACCTTC. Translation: CASSYGQGFYGYTF.

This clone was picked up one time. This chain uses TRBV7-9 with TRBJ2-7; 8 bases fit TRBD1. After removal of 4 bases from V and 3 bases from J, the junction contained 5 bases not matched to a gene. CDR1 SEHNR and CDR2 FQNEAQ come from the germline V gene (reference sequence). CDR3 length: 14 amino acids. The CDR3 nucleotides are TGTGCCAGCAGCTCCGGACAGGGCCGCTACGAGCAGTACTTC. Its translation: CASSSGQGRYEQYF.